A single sample gave rise to the 13 T cell receptor beta chains below, sequenced in a study of shared clonotypes between healthy human individuals. Positively selected for CCR7, the CD45RO-negative cells used as naive CD8 cells excluded terminally differentiated effector memory CD45RA+ cells. The repertoire was sequenced with immunoSEQ multiplex PCR; TCRdb's copy has only in-frame clones and lacks some. The sample includes hundreds of thousands of clones, 96% of them seen just once. The sample comprised naive CD8+ T cells sorted from blood. Receptors were obtained from a woman under 40 in good health.

To note about this clone: This specimen includes other DNA sequences encoding the same CDR3. The chain carries TRBV6-1 and TRBJ2-7; a weak D match, TRBD2 (5 bases). The CDR3 runs to 12 residues. Germline V gene lookup returns CDR1 MNHNS and CDR2 SASEGT. Trimming removed 2 bases from V and 4 bases from J, with 6 bases in between. The DNA for the CDR3 is TGTGCCAGCAGTGAACCGGGGTACGAGCAGTACTTC. Its protein product is CASSEPGYEQYF.

The table lists this clone with a count of one. V gene TRBV10-1 combines with J gene TRBJ2-5, with D perhaps matching TRBD1 (6 bases). This CDR3 contains 14 residues. V dropped 3 bases and J dropped 1 base, with 9 bases sitting between them. Germline CDR1 is WNHNN and CDR2 is SYGVQD (reference sequence). As DNA, the CDR3 is TGCGCCAGCAGTGACGGGACAACCCAAGAGACCCAGTACTTC. Translated, it gives CASSDGTTQETQYF.

CDR3 sequence (DNA): TGTGCCAGCAACTCTGGGGGGCACACTGAAGCTTTCTTT. It codes for CASNSGGHTEAFF. The rearrangement links TRBV28 to TRBJ1-1; possibly TRBD1 for D (6 bases). This CDR3 comprises 13 residues. V lost 7 bases to trimming and J lost 3 bases, with 12 bases between them. Germline V lookup: CDR1 MDHEN, CDR2 SYDVKM.

With regard to this clone: Other DNA variants within this sample encode the same CDR3. The chain combines TRBV27 with TRBJ2-1; the match to TRBD2 covers 9 bases. Per the germline V gene, CDR1 is MNHEY and CDR2 is SMNVEV (reference sequence). V trimming: 3 bases; J trimming: 3 bases; junction bases outside the gene matches: 0. The CDR3 is 14 residues long. The CDR3 bases are TGTGCCAGCAGTTTTAGCGGGAGCTACAATGAGCAGTTCTTC. Amino acid sequence: CASSFSGSYNEQFF.

The V and J genes are TRBV7-7 and TRBJ2-7; a possible D gene is TRBD2 (5 bases). The V and J ends lost 6 bases and 3 bases respectively, with 12 bases between them. Germline CDR1 SSHAT, CDR2 FNYEAQ (reference sequence). The CDR3 extends over 13 amino acids. CDR3 sequence (DNA): TGTGCCAGCAGTCCCGGGATCGGCTACGAGCAGTACTTC. This encodes CASSPGIGYEQYF.

CDR3 nucleotides: TGTGCCAGCAGGCCGACAGGGGGTGACTATGGCTACACCTTC. Amino acid sequence: CASRPTGGDYGYTF. This sequence joins TRBV7-3 and TRBJ1-2, with 9 bases matching TRBD1. After removal of 6 bases from V and 3 bases from J, the junction contained 5 bases not matched to a gene. CDR1 SGHTA and CDR2 FQGTGA come from the germline V gene. This CDR3 is built from 14 residues.

The rearrangement joins TRBV2 to TRBJ2-7; 11 bases map to TRBD2. Germline CDR1 is SNHLY and CDR2 is FYNNEI. Trimming removed 6 bases from V and 0 bases from J; junction bases left unmatched: 4. This CDR3 is built from 15 residues. This CDR3 is CASRQGLADSYEQYF. The CDR3 DNA follows: TGTGCCAGCAGACAGGGACTAGCGGACTCCTACGAGCAGTACTTC. Using reference TRBV2 and TRBJ2-7 for the parts outside the CDR3, the full variable domain is EPEVTQTPSHQVTQMGQEVILRCVPISNHLYFYWYRQILGQKVEFLVSFYNNEISEKSEIFDDQFSVERPDGSNFTLKIRSTKLEDSAMYFCASRQGLADSYEQYFGPGTRLTVT.

V usage is TRBV4-1 and J usage is TRBJ1-2; possible D gene TRBD1, 6 bases. Trimming took off 3 bases at V and 4 bases at J, with 18 bases between the two ends. This CDR3 spans 16 amino acids. The germline V gene has CDR1 MGHRA and CDR2 YSYEKL. This CDR3 reads CASSHPLQGLGYGYTF. The CDR3 DNA sequence: TGCGCCAGCAGCCACCCCTTACAGGGATTAGGCTATGGCTACACCTTC.

The chain combines TRBV7-8 with TRBJ1-2; D is possibly TRBD1 (6 bases). The length of the CDR3 is 15 residues. Trimming removed 1 base at V and 5 bases at J, with 14 bases between. Per germline, CDR1 SGHVS and CDR2 FQNEAQ. CDR3 bases: TGTGCCAGCAGCTTAGATAGGACAGCAGTGTATGGCTACACCTTC. It is translated as CASSLDRTAVYGYTF.

This clone came up once. In DNA form, the CDR3 reads TGTGCCAGTAGTGCCACAGGAGACTACGAGCAGTACTTC. This sequence encodes CASSATGDYEQYF. The V and J genes are TRBV19 and TRBJ2-7, with D possibly being TRBD1 (5 bases). The length of the CDR3 is 13 residues. V lost 5 bases, J lost 3 bases, and 11 bases lay in between. Germline CDR1 and CDR2: LNHDA and SQIVND (reference sequence).

The chain links TRBV27 to TRBJ2-1, with 9 positions matching TRBD2. The junction had 9 bases not matched to a gene; V was cut back by 7 bases and J by 5 bases. The CDR3 loop spans 15 amino acids. The V gene's germline CDR1 is MNHEY and CDR2 SMNVEV (reference sequence). This CDR3 is CASTRGTSSDNEQFF. The CDR3 coding sequence is TGTGCCAGCACTCGCGGGACTAGCAGCGACAATGAGCAGTTCTTC.

The chain is built from TRBV28 and TRBJ1-3; D unclear. The CDR3 is 14 residues long. The V end lost 4 bases, the J end lost 0 bases, and 7 bases lay between the germline ends. The germline gives CDR1 MDHEN, CDR2 SYDVKM. The CDR3 loop reads CASSSGFSGNTIYF. The CDR3 nucleotides read TGTGCCAGCAGTTCGGGTTTCTCTGGAAACACCATATATTTT. Using reference TRBV28 and TRBJ1-3 for the parts outside the CDR3, the full variable domain is DVKVTQSSRYLVKRTGEKVFLECVQDMDHENMFWYRQDPGLGLRLIYFSYDVKMKEKGDIPEGYSVSREKKERFSLILESASTNQTSMYLCASSSGFSGNTIYFGEGSWLTVV.

The rearrangement joins TRBV5-6 to TRBJ2-7; D unclear. This CDR3 has 13 residues. Germline CDR1 SGHDT, CDR2 YYEEEE. The germline V and J ends were trimmed by 0 bases and 5 bases, with 9 bases remaining between them. Here the CDR3 reads CASSLAFLHEQYF. In DNA, the CDR3 is TGTGCCAGCAGCTTGGCCTTCCTGCACGAGCAGTACTTC.